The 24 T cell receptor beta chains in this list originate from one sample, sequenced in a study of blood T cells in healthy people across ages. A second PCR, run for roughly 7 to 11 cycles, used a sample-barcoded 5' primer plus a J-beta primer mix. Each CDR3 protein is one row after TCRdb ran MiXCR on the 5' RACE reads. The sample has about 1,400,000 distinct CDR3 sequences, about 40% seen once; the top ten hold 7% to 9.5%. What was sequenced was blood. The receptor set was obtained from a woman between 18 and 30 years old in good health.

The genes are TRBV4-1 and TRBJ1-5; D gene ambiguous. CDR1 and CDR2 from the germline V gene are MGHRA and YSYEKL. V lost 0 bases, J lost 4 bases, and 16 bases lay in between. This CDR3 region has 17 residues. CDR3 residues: CASSQDLPSSKNQPQHF. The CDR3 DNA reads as TGCGCCAGCAGCCAAGATCTTCCAAGCTCAAAGAATCAGCCCCAGCATTTT.

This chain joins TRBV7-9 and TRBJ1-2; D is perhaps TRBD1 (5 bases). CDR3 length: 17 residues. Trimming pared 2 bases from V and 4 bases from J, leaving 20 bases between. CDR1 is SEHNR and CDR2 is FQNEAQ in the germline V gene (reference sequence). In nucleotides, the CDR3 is TGTGCCAGCAGCTTATTTCAGGCAGGGTGGGAGTTCTATGGCTACACCTTC. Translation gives CASSLFQAGWEFYGYTF.

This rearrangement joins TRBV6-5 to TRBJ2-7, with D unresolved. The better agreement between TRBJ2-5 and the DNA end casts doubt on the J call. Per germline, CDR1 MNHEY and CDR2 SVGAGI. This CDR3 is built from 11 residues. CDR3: CASTKWETQYF. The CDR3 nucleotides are TGTGCCAGCACCAAATGGGAGACCCAGTACTTC.

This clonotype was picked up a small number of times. CDR3 in DNA: TGTGCCTCTAGGGGGCTTAACGAGCAGTACTTC. Its protein is CASRGLNEQYF. This chain connects TRBV30 to TRBJ2-7; 7 positions agree with TRBD1. Germline CDR1 reads GTSNPN; CDR2 reads SVGIG (reference sequence). This CDR3 is built from 11 residues. V lost 7 bases, J lost 5 bases, and 5 bases stayed unmatched.

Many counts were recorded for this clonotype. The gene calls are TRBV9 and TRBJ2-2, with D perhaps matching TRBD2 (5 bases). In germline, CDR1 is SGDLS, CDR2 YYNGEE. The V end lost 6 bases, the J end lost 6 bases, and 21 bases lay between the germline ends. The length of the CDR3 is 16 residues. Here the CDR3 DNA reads TGTGCCAGCAAATCCGGGATCAGGTCGAGCGCCGGGGAGCTGTTTTTT. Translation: CASKSGIRSSAGELFF.

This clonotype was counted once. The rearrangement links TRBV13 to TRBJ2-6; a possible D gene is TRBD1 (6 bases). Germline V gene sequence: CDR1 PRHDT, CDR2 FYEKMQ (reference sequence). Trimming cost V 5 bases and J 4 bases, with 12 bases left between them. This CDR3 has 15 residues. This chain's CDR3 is CASSANRAGANVLTF. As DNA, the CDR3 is TGTGCCAGCAGCGCCAACAGGGCCGGGGCCAACGTCCTGACTTTC.

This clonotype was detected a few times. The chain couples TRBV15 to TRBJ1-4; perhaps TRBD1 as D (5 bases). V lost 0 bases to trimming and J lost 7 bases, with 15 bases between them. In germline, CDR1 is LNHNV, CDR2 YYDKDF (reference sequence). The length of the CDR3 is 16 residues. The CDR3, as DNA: TGTGCCACCAGCAGAGAAGCGGGGCAGGGCACTGAAAAACTGTTTTTT. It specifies CATSREAGQGTEKLFF.

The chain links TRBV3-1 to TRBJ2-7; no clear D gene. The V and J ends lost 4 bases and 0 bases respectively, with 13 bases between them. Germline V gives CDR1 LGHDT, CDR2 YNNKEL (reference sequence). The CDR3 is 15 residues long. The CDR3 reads CASSPPLPSSYEQYF. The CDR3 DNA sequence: TGTGCCAGCAGCCCCCCGTTGCCGAGCTCCTACGAGCAGTACTTC.

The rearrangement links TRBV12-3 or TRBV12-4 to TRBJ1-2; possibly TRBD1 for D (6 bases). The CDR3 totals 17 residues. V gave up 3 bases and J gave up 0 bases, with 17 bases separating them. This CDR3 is CASSFGSRGLANYGYTF. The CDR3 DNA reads TGTGCCAGCAGTTTTGGGAGCAGGGGCTTAGCTAACTATGGCTACACCTTC.

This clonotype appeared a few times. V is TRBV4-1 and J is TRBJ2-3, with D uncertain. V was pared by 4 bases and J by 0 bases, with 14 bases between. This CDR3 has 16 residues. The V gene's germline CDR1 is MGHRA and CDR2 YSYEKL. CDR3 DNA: TGCGCCAGCAGCCCTCCGGGCGGTGGTAGCACAGATACGCAGTATTTT. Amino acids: CASSPPGGGSTDTQYF.

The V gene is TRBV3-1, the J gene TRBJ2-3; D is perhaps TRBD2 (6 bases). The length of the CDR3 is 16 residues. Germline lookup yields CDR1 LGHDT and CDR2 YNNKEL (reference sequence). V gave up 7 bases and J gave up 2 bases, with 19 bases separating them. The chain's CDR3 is CASNLRVGGPTDTQYF. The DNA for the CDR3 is TGTGCCAGCAACCTCAGGGTCGGGGGACCCACAGATACGCAGTATTTT.

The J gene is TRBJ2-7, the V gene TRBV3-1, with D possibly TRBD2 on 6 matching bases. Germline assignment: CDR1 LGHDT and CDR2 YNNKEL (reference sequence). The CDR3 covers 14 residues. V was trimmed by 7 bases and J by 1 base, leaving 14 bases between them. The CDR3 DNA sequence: TGTGCCAGCAACAGAGGAGGGTCGTCCTACGAGCAGTACTTC. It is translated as CASNRGGSSYEQYF.

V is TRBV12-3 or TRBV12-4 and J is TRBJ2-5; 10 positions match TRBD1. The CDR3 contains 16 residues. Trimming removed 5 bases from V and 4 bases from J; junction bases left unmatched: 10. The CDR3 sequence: CASSTPGQGGGETQYF. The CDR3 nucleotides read TGTGCCAGCAGTACTCCCGGACAGGGGGGGGGAGAGACCCAGTACTTC.

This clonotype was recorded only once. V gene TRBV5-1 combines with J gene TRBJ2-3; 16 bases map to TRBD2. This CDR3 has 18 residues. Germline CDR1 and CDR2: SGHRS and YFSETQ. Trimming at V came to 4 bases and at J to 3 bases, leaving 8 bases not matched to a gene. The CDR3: CASSAGTSGGARTDTQYF. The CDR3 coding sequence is TGCGCCAGCAGCGCGGGGACTAGCGGGGGGGCCAGGACAGATACGCAGTATTTT.

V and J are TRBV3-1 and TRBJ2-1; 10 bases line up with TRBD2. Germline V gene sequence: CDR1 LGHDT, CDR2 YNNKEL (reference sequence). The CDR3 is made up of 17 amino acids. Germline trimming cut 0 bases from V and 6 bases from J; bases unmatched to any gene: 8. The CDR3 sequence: CASSQDRALAGVNEQFF. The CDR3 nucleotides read TGTGCCAGCAGCCAAGATCGAGCTCTAGCGGGGGTCAATGAGCAGTTCTTC.

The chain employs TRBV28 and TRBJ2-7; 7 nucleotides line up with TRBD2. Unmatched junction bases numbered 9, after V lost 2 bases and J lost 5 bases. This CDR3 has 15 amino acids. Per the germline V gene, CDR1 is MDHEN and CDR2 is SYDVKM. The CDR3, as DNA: TGTGCCAGCAGTTTAACCGCGGAGGGGAGGGACGAGCAGTACTTC. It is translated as CASSLTAEGRDEQYF.

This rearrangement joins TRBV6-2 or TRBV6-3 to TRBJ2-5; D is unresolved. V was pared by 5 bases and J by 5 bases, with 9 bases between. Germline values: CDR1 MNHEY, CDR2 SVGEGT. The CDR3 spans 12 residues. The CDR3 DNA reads TGTGCCAGCAGTGACATCACGGAGACCCAGTACTTC. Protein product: CASSDITETQYF.

CDR3 nucleotides: TGTGCCAGCCTTAACCAGGGGTACACCGGGGAGCTGTTTTTT. Its protein product is CASLNQGYTGELFF. The V gene is TRBV2, the J gene TRBJ2-2, with a possible D match to TRBD1 (6 bases). Deletions cut 8 bases from V and 3 bases from J, with 13 bases between. Germline lookup yields CDR1 SNHLY and CDR2 FYNNEI. This CDR3 is built from 14 residues.

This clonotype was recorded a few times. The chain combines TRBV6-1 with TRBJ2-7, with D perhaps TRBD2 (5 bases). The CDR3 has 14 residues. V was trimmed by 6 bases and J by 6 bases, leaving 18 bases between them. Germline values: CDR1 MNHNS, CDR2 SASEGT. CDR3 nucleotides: TGTGCCAGCAGCAAGGACGGGTTCGGACTCGAGCAGTACTTC. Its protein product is CASSKDGFGLEQYF.

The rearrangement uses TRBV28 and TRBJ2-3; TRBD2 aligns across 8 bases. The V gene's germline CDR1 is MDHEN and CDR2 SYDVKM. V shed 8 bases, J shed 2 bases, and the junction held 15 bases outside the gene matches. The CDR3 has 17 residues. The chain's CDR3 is CASGGRTSRVYTDTQYF. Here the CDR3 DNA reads TGTGCCAGCGGAGGGCGGACTAGCAGGGTTTACACAGATACGCAGTATTTT. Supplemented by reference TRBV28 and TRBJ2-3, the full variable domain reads DVKVTQSSRYLVKRTGEKVFLECVQDMDHENMFWYRQDPGLGLRLIYFSYDVKMKEKGDIPEGYSVSREKKERFSLILESASTNQTSMYLCASGGRTSRVYTDTQYFGPGTRLTVL.

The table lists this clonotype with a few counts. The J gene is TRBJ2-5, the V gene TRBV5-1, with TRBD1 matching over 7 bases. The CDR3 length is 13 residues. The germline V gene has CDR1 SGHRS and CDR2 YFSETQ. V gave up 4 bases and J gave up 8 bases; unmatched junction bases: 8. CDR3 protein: CASSTLGDRTQYF. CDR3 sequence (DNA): TGCGCCAGCAGCACTCTGGGGGACAGAACCCAGTACTTC.

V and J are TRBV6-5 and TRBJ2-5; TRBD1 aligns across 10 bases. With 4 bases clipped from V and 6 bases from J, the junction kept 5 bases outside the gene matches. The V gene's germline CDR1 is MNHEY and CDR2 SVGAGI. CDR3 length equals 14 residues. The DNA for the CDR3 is TGTGCCAGCAGTTCGGGACAGGGGAGGCAGACCCAGTACTTC. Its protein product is CASSSGQGRQTQYF.

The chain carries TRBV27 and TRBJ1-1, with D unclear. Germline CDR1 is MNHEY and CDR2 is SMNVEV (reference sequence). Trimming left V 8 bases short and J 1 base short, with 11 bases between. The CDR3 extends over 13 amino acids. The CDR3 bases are TGTGCCAGCGGCTGGACCCCGAACACTGAAGCTTTCTTT. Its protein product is CASGWTPNTEAFF.

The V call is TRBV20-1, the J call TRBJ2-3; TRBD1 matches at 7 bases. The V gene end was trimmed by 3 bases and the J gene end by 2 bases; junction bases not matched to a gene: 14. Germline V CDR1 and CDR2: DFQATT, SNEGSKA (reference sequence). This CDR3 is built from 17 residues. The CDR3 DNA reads TGCAGTGCTAGTCCTCGGTTCGACAGGGCCGACACAGATACGCAGTATTTT. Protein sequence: CSASPRFDRADTDTQYF.